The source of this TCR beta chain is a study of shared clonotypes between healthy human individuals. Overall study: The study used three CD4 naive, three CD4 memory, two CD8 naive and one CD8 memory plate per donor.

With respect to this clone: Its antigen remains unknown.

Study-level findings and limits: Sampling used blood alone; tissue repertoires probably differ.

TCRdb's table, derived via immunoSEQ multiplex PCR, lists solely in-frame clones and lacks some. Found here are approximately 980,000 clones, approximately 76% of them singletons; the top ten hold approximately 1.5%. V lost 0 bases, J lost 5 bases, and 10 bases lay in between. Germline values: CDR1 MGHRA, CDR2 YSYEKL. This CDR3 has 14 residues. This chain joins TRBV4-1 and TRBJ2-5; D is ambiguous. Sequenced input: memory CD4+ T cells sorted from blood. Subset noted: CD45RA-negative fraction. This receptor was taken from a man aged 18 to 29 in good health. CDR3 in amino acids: CASSQDSNAETQYF. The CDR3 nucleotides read TGCGCCAGCAGCCAAGATTCCAATGCCGAGACCCAGTACTTC.